One sample yielded the 27 T cell receptor beta chains listed below, sequenced in a study of blood T cell repertoires in COVID-19 (dated by TCRdb to about 2020). Library prep was done by the immunoSEQ multiplex PCR assay. TCRdb re-hosts the immuneACCESS table, in-frame sequences only. Its copies lack some clones; in the studies checked, an unresolved V gene accounts for under half of them, and the cause for the rest is not known. In all, the sample holds around 37,000 clones, and around 90% of those were seen once. The top ten constitute approximately 1.9% of the sample. The specimen was peripheral blood. Receptors originate from a middle-aged man with active or convalescent COVID-19.

V and J are TRBV28 and TRBJ1-1; TRBD1 agrees at 7 bases. Germline loops: CDR1 MDHEN, CDR2 SYDVKM. V dropped 2 bases and J dropped 4; count of bases not matched to a gene: 7. The CDR3 length is 15 residues. CDR3 amino acids: CASSLVQGTATEAFF. CDR3 coding DNA: TGTGCCAGCAGTTTAGTACAGGGGACAGCCACTGAAGCTTTCTTT. The whole variable domain, filled in from reference TRBV28 and TRBJ1-1, reads DVKVTQSSRYLVKRTGEKVFLECVQDMDHENMFWYRQDPGLGLRLIYFSYDVKMKEKGDIPEGYSVSREKKERFSLILESASTNQTSMYLCASSLVQGTATEAFFGQGTRLTVV.

The V and J genes are TRBV24-1 and TRBJ2-3, with no clear D. V was shortened by 4 bases and J by 2 bases, with 3 bases between the two germline ends. Germline V lookup: CDR1 KGHDR, CDR2 SFDVKD. The CDR3 consists of 12 residues. The CDR3 sequence: CATSEYTDTQYF. In DNA form, the CDR3 reads TGTGCCACCAGTGAATACACAGATACGCAGTATTTT.

V and J are TRBV7-3 and TRBJ1-1; the D is unclear. V lost 2 bases to trimming and J lost 8 bases, with 12 bases between them. This CDR3 has 13 residues. Germline V CDR1 and CDR2: SGHTA, FQGTGA. DNA of the CDR3: TGTGCCAGCAGCTTAGGTCAGTTATCCGAAGCTTTCTTT. Translating gives CASSLGQLSEAFF.

This chain joins TRBV9 and TRBJ2-7, with TRBD2 matching 8 bases. Per the germline V gene, CDR1 is SGDLS and CDR2 is YYNGEE. V was clipped by 4 bases and J by 3 bases; unmatched bases: 12. This CDR3 has 16 residues. Here the CDR3 reads CASSPQDGRAVYEQYF. The CDR3 DNA reads TGTGCCAGCAGCCCCCAGGACGGGAGGGCCGTCTACGAGCAGTACTTC.

This clone appeared a few times. V and J are TRBV7-9 and TRBJ2-7; D possibly corresponds to TRBD2 (6 bases). There are 15 residues in the CDR3. Germline lookup yields CDR1 SEHNR and CDR2 FQNEAQ (reference sequence). V was clipped by 5 bases and J by 3 bases, with 17 bases between them. The CDR3 loop is CASSTYIPGVYEQYF. CDR3 sequence (DNA): TGTGCCAGCAGCACTTATATACCGGGGGTCTACGAGCAGTACTTC.

The J gene is TRBJ2-5, the V gene TRBV30, with TRBD1 matching 7 bases. Germline trimming cut 5 bases from V and 2 bases from J; bases unmatched to any gene: 5. This CDR3 contains 13 residues. Germline V gene data show CDR1 as GTSNPN and CDR2 as SVGIG (reference sequence). The DNA of the CDR3 is TGTGCCTGGGCCCGGGACAGACAAGAGACCCAGTACTTC. Translation: CAWARDRQETQYF.

The V and J genes are TRBV19 and TRBJ2-4; TRBD2 might be the D (5 bases). Looked up from germline, CDR1 is LNHDA and CDR2 is SQIVND (reference sequence). V shed 6 bases and J shed 7 bases, with 7 bases lying between them. The CDR3 totals 11 residues. The CDR3 reads CASRRGNIQYF. The CDR3 DNA follows: TGTGCCAGTAGACGCGGGAACATTCAGTACTTC.

The V gene is TRBV27, the J gene TRBJ2-4; TRBD1 is a possible D gene (6 bases). With 6 bases removed from V and 7 bases from J, the gap between germline ends came to 16 bases. CDR3 length: 14 amino acids. CDR1 and CDR2 (germline): MNHEY, SMNVEV (reference sequence). The CDR3 protein is CASSLQGWGNIQYF. The CDR3, as DNA: TGTGCCAGCAGCCTACAGGGTTGGGGGAACATTCAGTACTTC.

In its sample, this clone was seen once. J is TRBJ2-3 and V is TRBV5-5, with 14 positions matching TRBD2. This CDR3 contains 16 residues. The V and J ends lost 4 bases and 7 bases, in that order; junction bases with no gene match: 8. Germline V gives CDR1 SGHKS, CDR2 YYEKEE (reference sequence). The CDR3 coding sequence is TGTGCCAGCAGCCTTTCGACTAGCGGGAGGGGACATACGCAGTATTTT. Its protein is CASSLSTSGRGHTQYF.

The chain is built from TRBV18 and TRBJ2-7, with D tentatively TRBD1 (6 bases). Trimming left V 3 bases short and J 0 bases short, with 9 bases between. The V gene's germline CDR1 is KGHSH and CDR2 LQKENI. The CDR3 consists of 14 residues. In DNA form, the CDR3 reads TGTGCCAGCTCACCGGGGACAACCTCCTACGAGCAGTACTTC. Encoded protein: CASSPGTTSYEQYF.

The rearrangement links TRBV2 to TRBJ2-7; 10 nucleotides line up with TRBD2. From germline, CDR1 is SNHLY and CDR2 FYNNEI. Trimming at V came to 4 bases and at J to 0 bases, leaving 6 bases not matched to a gene. This CDR3 comprises 16 residues. CDR3 DNA: TGTGCCAGCAGTGTGCCTAGCGGGAGAAACTCCTACGAGCAGTACTTC. It codes for CASSVPSGRNSYEQYF.

The genes are TRBV7-4 and TRBJ2-7; 10 nucleotides align to TRBD2. CDR1 and CDR2 from the germline V gene are SGHVT and SQSDAQ. This CDR3 spans 17 amino acids. After removal of 5 bases from V and 3 bases from J, the junction contained 13 bases not matched to a gene. CDR3 bases: TGTGCCAGCAGCCCCCATATGGCTAGCGGGAGCTTCTACGAGCAGTACTTC. Residues: CASSPHMASGSFYEQYF.

The rearrangement joins TRBV5-1 to TRBJ2-7; the match to TRBD1 covers 7 bases. Germline assignment: CDR1 SGHRS and CDR2 YFSETQ. The V segment lost 8 bases and the J segment 1 base; nucleotides outside the gene matches: 9. This CDR3 spans 14 amino acids. The CDR3 sequence: CASQTGLASYEQYF. The DNA for the CDR3 is TGCGCCAGTCAGACAGGGCTTGCGTCCTACGAGCAGTACTTC.

The chain links TRBV7-2 to TRBJ2-5; a weak D match, TRBD2 (5 bases). From germline, CDR1 is SGHTA and CDR2 FQGNSA. V lost 8 bases to trimming and J lost 2 bases, with 12 bases between them. The CDR3 has 13 residues. CDR3 sequence reads: CASGTQRQETQYF. The CDR3, as DNA: TGTGCCAGCGGCACACAGCGGCAAGAGACCCAGTACTTC.

V is TRBV27 and J is TRBJ2-2; D is perhaps TRBD2 (6 bases). The CDR3 loop spans 15 amino acids. Germline V gene sequence: CDR1 MNHEY, CDR2 SMNVEV (reference sequence). Trimming removed 6 bases from V and 1 base from J, with 12 bases in between. The CDR3 spells CASRREAGNTGELFF. The CDR3 nucleotides are TGTGCCAGCAGGAGGGAGGCGGGGAACACCGGGGAGCTGTTTTTT.

The chain links TRBV10-3 to TRBJ2-7; D is undetermined. CDR3 length equals 12 residues. Trimming shortened V by 0 bases and J by 9 bases, and 9 bases separated the two germline ends. Germline CDR1 is ENHRY and CDR2 is SYGVKD. The CDR3 DNA follows: TGTGCCATCAGTGAGTCGCAGGTAGGGCAGTACTTC. Translated, it gives CAISESQVGQYF.

The rearrangement uses TRBV5-1 and TRBJ2-5; D is undetermined. Germline CDR1 SGHRS, CDR2 YFSETQ. The CDR3 consists of 12 residues. Trimming stripped 0 bases from V and 3 bases from J, with 3 bases between. DNA of the CDR3: TGCGCCAGCAGCTTGGGCGAAGAGACCCAGTACTTC. This translates into CASSLGEETQYF.

The chain has TRBV9 and TRBJ1-2, with TRBD1 matching over 9 bases. The CDR3 has 19 residues. Germline CDR1 and CDR2: SGDLS and YYNGEE. The J segment lost 4 bases and the V segment lost 0 bases, leaving 16 bases of the junction unmatched. This CDR3 reads CASSVASGTGSEAIYGYTF. CDR3 nucleotide sequence: TGTGCCAGCAGCGTAGCCTCCGGGACAGGGTCGGAGGCGATCTATGGCTACACCTTC.

The genes are TRBV7-9 and TRBJ1-1; D is unclear. Germline V gene sequence: CDR1 SEHNR, CDR2 FQNEAQ (reference sequence). The V gene lost 3 bases and the J gene lost 8 bases, with 10 bases spanning the gap. The CDR3 runs to 12 residues. For the CDR3, the DNA is TGTGCCAGCAGCTTTTCGGGTACAGAAGCTTTCTTT. It is translated as CASSFSGTEAFF.

The rearrangement links TRBV24-1 to TRBJ2-2; 13 bases are a match to TRBD2. V shed 10 bases and J 7 bases; nucleotides not matched to a gene: 8. Germline V gene data show CDR1 as KGHDR and CDR2 as SFDVKD. The CDR3 sequence is 15 residues long. Here the CDR3 DNA reads TGTGCCACGGGACTAGCGGGACTAAATGGCGGGGAGCTGTTTTTT. Translated, it gives CATGLAGLNGGELFF.

The gene calls are TRBV7-9 and TRBJ2-7; 12 bases agree with TRBD2. V trimming: 3 bases; J trimming: 4 bases; junction bases outside the gene matches: 1. The CDR3 is 14 amino acids. Germline V gives CDR1 SEHNR, CDR2 FQNEAQ (reference sequence). The CDR3 loop reads CASSLGLAGYEQYF. As DNA, the CDR3 is TGTGCCAGCAGCTTGGGACTAGCGGGTTACGAGCAGTACTTC.

This clone appeared a single time. This sequence joins TRBV27 and TRBJ2-1; D unresolved. Trimming stripped 8 bases from V and 3 bases from J, with 11 bases between. CDR1 and CDR2 from the germline V gene are MNHEY and SMNVEV (reference sequence). This CDR3 comprises 13 residues. CDR3 residues: CASGSSVYNEQFF. In nucleotides, the CDR3 is TGTGCCAGCGGTAGTTCCGTCTACAATGAGCAGTTCTTC.

The chain carries TRBV6-1 and TRBJ1-3; 10 bases are a match to TRBD1. Germline V gene data show CDR1 as MNHNS and CDR2 as SASEGT. V trimming: 0 bases; J trimming: 7 bases; junction bases outside the gene matches: 9. The CDR3 is 17 residues long. Written as DNA, the CDR3 is TGTGCCAGCAGTGAAGCGTTAGACAGGGGGCATCGGAACACCATATATTTT. This translates into CASSEALDRGHRNTIYF.

This chain links TRBV6-2 or TRBV6-3 with TRBJ1-5; maybe TRBD1 (5 bases). There are 16 residues in the CDR3. Trimming took 6 bases from V and 2 from J, leaving 17 bases between them. The germline gives CDR1 MNHEY, CDR2 SVGEGT. The chain's CDR3 is CASSDRRVGGNQPQHF. CDR3 sequence (DNA): TGTGCCAGCAGCGACCGCAGGGTCGGTGGCAATCAGCCCCAGCATTTT.

The chain recombines TRBV24-1 with TRBJ1-5; 9 bases line up with TRBD1. Germline trimming cut 5 bases from V and 4 bases from J; bases unmatched to any gene: 5. Germline assignment: CDR1 KGHDR and CDR2 SFDVKD. The CDR3 has 15 residues. The CDR3 spells CATSVGQGINQPQHF. CDR3 nucleotides: TGTGCCACCAGTGTGGGACAGGGAATAAATCAGCCCCAGCATTTT.

The genes are TRBV2 and TRBJ2-2, with TRBD2 matching over 16 bases. This CDR3 has 18 residues. V lost 0 bases and J lost 3; bases outside the gene matches: 1. CDR1 and CDR2 from the germline V gene are SNHLY and FYNNEI. CDR3 residues: CASSEAGTSGRDTGELFF. CDR3 DNA sequence: TGTGCCAGCAGTGAAGCGGGGACTAGCGGGAGGGACACCGGGGAGCTGTTTTTT. The whole variable domain, filled in from reference TRBV2 and TRBJ2-2, reads EPEVTQTPSHQVTQMGQEVILRCVPISNHLYFYWYRQILGQKVEFLVSFYNNEISEKSEIFDDQFSVERPDGSNFTLKIRSTKLEDSAMYFCASSEAGTSGRDTGELFFGEGSRLTVL.

The chain employs TRBV7-9 and TRBJ1-2; D may be TRBD1 (5 bases). This CDR3 contains 15 residues. Trimming took 2 bases from V and 8 from J, leaving 18 bases between them. Germline values: CDR1 SEHNR, CDR2 FQNEAQ (reference sequence). CDR3 amino acids: CASSLQGTSPEGYTF. In nucleotides, the CDR3 is TGTGCCAGCAGCTTACAGGGCACGTCCCCCGAGGGCTACACCTTC.